This T cell receptor beta chain appears in the sequencing data of a study of shared clonotypes between healthy human individuals. Turning to the study itself: CD4 naive and CD4 memory each took three plates per donor, while CD8 naive took two and CD8 memory one.

Sequencing used immunoSEQ multiplex PCR; TCRdb keeps in-frame clones, though not all of them. The repertoire holds about 870,000 clones, about 92% seen once, with nearly 25% in the top ten. Study-level points and caveats: At large depth, rarefaction still showed sorted-subset sequencing to be incomplete. Among the subsets, naive ones generally showed larger estimated richness than memory ones.

CD45RO-negative, CCR7-selected cells formed the naive CD8 fraction, which excluded terminally differentiated effector memory CD45RA+ cells. In the case of this clone: The antigen is unknown.

Per the germline V gene, CDR1 is SGHDN and CDR2 is FVKESK. This CDR3 contains 14 residues. V was pared by 2 bases and J by 3 bases, with 3 bases of the junction left unmatched. The J gene is TRBJ2-7, the V gene TRBV14; 8 positions match TRBD2. The material sequenced was naive CD8+ T cells sorted from blood. The clonotype was recovered from a man younger than 40 in good health. Here the CDR3 reads CASSQSTSGYEQYF. Written as DNA, the CDR3 is TGTGCCAGCAGCCAATCCACTAGCGGCTACGAGCAGTACTTC.